A single sample is the source of the 29 T cell receptor beta chains below, sequenced in a study of blood T cell repertoires in COVID-19. TCRdb's copy holds only in-frame clones and misses some; the assay was immunoSEQ multiplex PCR. Of over 100,000 clones in the sample, approximately 86% are singletons; the top ten hold 4.5%. The material sequenced was peripheral blood. The receptor set was obtained from a man aged 35 to 55 with acute or convalescent COVID-19.

CDR3 sequence: CATTPRSSSYEQYF. For the CDR3, the DNA is TGTGCCACGACTCCAAGATCCAGCTCCTACGAGCAGTACTTC. V usage is TRBV6-5 and J usage is TRBJ2-7; no reliable D call. Trimming removed 10 bases from V and 0 bases from J, with 16 bases in between. The germline CDR1 and CDR2 sequences are MNHEY and SVGAGI. CDR3 length equals 14 residues.

The CDR3: CASSKEGRNTEAFF. The CDR3 DNA reads TGCGCCAGCAGCAAGGAGGGCCGGAACACTGAAGCTTTCTTT. This chain uses TRBV5-1 with TRBJ1-1; D remains ambiguous. Trimming removed 4 bases at V and 1 base at J, with 11 bases between. The CDR3 spans 14 residues. Germline V gene lookup returns CDR1 SGHRS and CDR2 YFSETQ.

The J gene is TRBJ2-7, the V gene TRBV27; the match to TRBD2 covers 7 bases. V shed 2 bases, J shed 2 bases, and the junction held 6 bases outside the gene matches. The germline V gene has CDR1 MNHEY and CDR2 SMNVEV (reference sequence). The CDR3 extends over 15 amino acids. The CDR3 DNA sequence: TGTGCCAGCAGTTTAGAGCGGGGCTTCGCCTACGAGCAGTACTTC. Encoded protein: CASSLERGFAYEQYF.

The rearrangement uses TRBV19 and TRBJ1-1; D gene ambiguous. Trimming pared 5 bases from V and 3 bases from J, leaving 10 bases between. CDR3 length: 13 amino acids. Germline CDR1 and CDR2: LNHDA and SQIVND (reference sequence). DNA for the CDR3: TGTGCCAGTAGTCAAACTCGGGACACTGAAGCTTTCTTT. This translates into CASSQTRDTEAFF.

This sequence joins TRBV30 and TRBJ1-6; 7 bases agree with TRBD1. This CDR3 spans 14 amino acids. Looked up from germline, CDR1 is GTSNPN and CDR2 is SVGIG (reference sequence). The V gene end was trimmed by 5 bases and the J gene end by 5 bases; junction bases not matched to a gene: 6. CDR3: CAWGGQENNSPLHF. CDR3 DNA: TGTGCCTGGGGAGGACAGGAGAATAATTCACCCCTCCACTTT.

The chain combines TRBV30 with TRBJ2-1; 8 nucleotides line up with TRBD2. V shed 7 bases, J shed 12 bases, and the junction held 8 bases outside the gene matches. In germline, CDR1 is GTSNPN, CDR2 SVGIG (reference sequence). The CDR3 consists of 11 residues. CDR3 in DNA: TGTGCCTTCTCCTCGGGGGGGCCGCAGTTCTTC. It is translated as CAFSSGGPQFF.

The chain is built from TRBV7-2 and TRBJ2-1; TRBD2 matches 10 bases. V shed 0 bases, J shed 7 bases, and the junction held 3 bases outside the gene matches. This CDR3 has 15 residues. CDR1 is SGHTA, CDR2 FQGNSA, per germline. CDR3 protein: CASSLAGTSVNEQFF. CDR3 sequence (DNA): TGTGCCAGCAGCTTAGCCGGGACTAGCGTGAATGAGCAGTTCTTC.

Details on this clone: Other DNA sequences in this specimen translate into the identical CDR3. V is TRBV12-5 and J is TRBJ1-5; tentatively, D is TRBD1 (5 bases). The CDR3 has 13 residues. V lost 6 bases, J lost 2 bases, and 8 bases lay in between. Germline-derived CDR1 and CDR2 are LGHNT and FRNRAP. The CDR3 DNA sequence: TGTGCTAGTGGCCTACAGGGCAATCAGCCCCAGCATTTT. This gives the protein CASGLQGNQPQHF.

The chain has TRBV9 and TRBJ2-1, with D tentatively TRBD2 (9 bases). Germline V gene sequence: CDR1 SGDLS, CDR2 YYNGEE. Deletions cut 3 bases from V and 0 bases from J, with 19 bases between. The length of the CDR3 is 18 residues. This CDR3 is CASSARGLAGPSYNEQFF. DNA of the CDR3: TGTGCCAGCAGCGCCAGGGGGCTAGCGGGGCCCTCCTACAATGAGCAGTTCTTC.

The V and J genes are TRBV4-3 and TRBJ1-1, with TRBD1 as a possible D gene (6 bases). CDR1 is LGHNA and CDR2 is YSLEER in the germline V gene. The V end was cut by 0 bases, the J end by 6 bases, with 14 bases between. This CDR3 spans 15 amino acids. In DNA, the CDR3 is TGCGCCAGCAGCCAAGAGCTAGGGGGGGTAGCTGAAGCTTTCTTT. It yields the protein CASSQELGGVAEAFF.

The rearrangement uses TRBV11-2 and TRBJ2-3; D remains unclear. V was shortened by 3 bases and J by 2 bases, with 6 bases between the two germline ends. The CDR3 runs to 13 residues. Germline values: CDR1 SGHAT, CDR2 FQNNGV. Here the CDR3 DNA reads TGTGCCAGCAGCTTCCGGTACACAGATACGCAGTATTTT. This translates into CASSFRYTDTQYF. The full variable domain, its missing parts supplied by reference TRBV11-2 and TRBJ2-3, is EAGVAQSPRYKIIEKRQSVAFWCNPISGHATLYWYQQILGQGPKLLIQFQNNGVVDDSQLPKDRFSAERLKGVDSTLKIQPAKLEDSAVYLCASSFRYTDTQYFGPGTRLTVL.

The V call is TRBV19, the J call TRBJ1-4; D not resolved. The length of the CDR3 is 11 residues. V was clipped by 10 bases and J by 6 bases, with 9 bases between them. In germline, CDR1 is LNHDA, CDR2 SQIVND (reference sequence). In DNA form, the CDR3 reads TGTGCCATAGTAGTTGATGAAAAACTGTTTTTT. As protein: CAIVVDEKLFF. The full variable domain, its missing parts supplied by reference TRBV19 and TRBJ1-4, is DGGITQSPKYLFRKEGQNVTLSCEQNLNHDAMYWYRQDPGQGLRLIYYSQIVNDFQKGDIAEGYSVSREKKESFPLTVTSAQKNPTAFYLCAIVVDEKLFFGSGTQLSVL.

The chain is built from TRBV19 and TRBJ2-1; the match to TRBD1 covers 9 bases. The CDR3 is 14 amino acids. The V and J ends lost 1 base and 7 bases, in that order; junction bases with no gene match: 2. The V gene's germline CDR1 is LNHDA and CDR2 SQIVND (reference sequence). The CDR3 DNA reads as TGTGCCAGTAGTATAGGGACAGGGGTGAATGAGCAGTTCTTC. This sequence encodes CASSIGTGVNEQFF.

CDR3 nucleotides: TGTGCCAGCAGCGTAGGGACAGGGGGAGAGCAGTACTTC. Its translation: CASSVGTGGEQYF. The gene calls are TRBV9 and TRBJ2-7; 10 bases are a match to TRBD1. The germline V gene encodes CDR1 SGDLS and CDR2 YYNGEE. This CDR3 is 13 amino acids long. With 0 bases clipped from V and 7 bases from J, the junction kept 1 base outside the gene matches.

The CDR3 region has the DNA TGTGCCAGCAGTGTCCTAGCGGGAGTAGGCACCGGGGAGCTGTTTTTT. Amino acid sequence: CASSVLAGVGTGELFF. The gene calls are TRBV25-1 and TRBJ2-2, with 10 bases that match TRBD2. Germline CDR1 and CDR2: MGHDK and SYGVNS. V dropped 4 bases and J dropped 4; count of bases not matched to a gene: 6. The CDR3 runs to 16 residues.

The chain carries TRBV30 and TRBJ2-7; no firm D call. The CDR3 contains 11 residues. Germline CDR1 reads GTSNPN; CDR2 reads SVGIG (reference sequence). V lost 3 bases to trimming and J lost 3 bases, with 6 bases between them. The CDR3 loop reads CAWSAGYEQYF. The CDR3 DNA reads as TGTGCCTGGAGCGCAGGCTACGAGCAGTACTTC.

The gene calls are TRBV2 and TRBJ1-5, with D unclear. V dropped 6 bases and J dropped 6 bases, with 18 bases sitting between them. CDR1 and CDR2 from the germline V gene are SNHLY and FYNNEI. The CDR3 has 15 amino acids. CDR3 sequence reads: CASSPVRQDGQPQHF. The DNA for the CDR3 is TGTGCCAGCAGCCCCGTGAGACAAGACGGTCAGCCCCAGCATTTT.

The gene calls are TRBV5-1 and TRBJ2-5, with 9 bases matching TRBD2. V shed 2 bases and J 1 base; nucleotides not matched to a gene: 15. The CDR3 spans 19 residues. The V gene's germline CDR1 is SGHRS and CDR2 YFSETQ. CDR3 in DNA: TGCGCCAGCAGCTTCGGAGCGGGGGGCTATTCGTCGGGCCAAGAGACCCAGTACTTC. Its protein product is CASSFGAGGYSSGQETQYF.

This clone came up once. The chain combines TRBV11-3 with TRBJ2-5; D gene unclear. The CDR3 totals 14 residues. The V gene lost 4 bases and the J gene lost 5 bases, with 14 bases spanning the gap. The germline V gene encodes CDR1 SGHNT and CDR2 YENEEA. CDR3 nucleotides: TGTGCCAGCAGCTCCGGCTATCCAGGCGAGACCCAGTACTTC. It codes for CASSSGYPGETQYF.

Notes on this clone: The same CDR3 also results from other DNA sequences found in this sample. The chain is built from TRBV5-1 and TRBJ1-1; 9 nucleotides agree with TRBD1. CDR3 length: 14 residues. Germline CDR1 SGHRS, CDR2 YFSETQ. Trimming removed 0 bases from V and 5 bases from J; junction bases left unmatched: 2. CDR3 nucleotides: TGCGCCAGCAGCTTGGGACAGGGGGGAACTGAAGCTTTCTTT. The encoded protein is CASSLGQGGTEAFF.

The chain combines TRBV13 with TRBJ1-3; D unclear. The CDR3 length is 15 residues. From germline, CDR1 is PRHDT and CDR2 FYEKMQ (reference sequence). V was cut by 5 bases and J by 4 bases, with 15 bases left in between. The CDR3 loop reads CASSPNEVSGNTIYF. The CDR3 DNA reads TGTGCCAGCAGCCCCAACGAGGTATCCGGAAACACCATATATTTT. Together with reference TRBV13 and TRBJ1-3, the CDR3 gives the full variable domain: AAGVIQSPRHLIKEKRETATLKCYPIPRHDTVYWYQQGPGQDPQFLISFYEKMQSDKGSIPDRFSAQQFSDYHSELNMSSLELGDSALYFCASSPNEVSGNTIYFGEGSWLTVV.

The chain has TRBV13 and TRBJ2-7, with a possible D match to TRBD1 (6 bases). CDR3 size: 14 residues. V lost 5 bases and J 4 bases, leaving 15 bases between the germline ends. Per germline, CDR1 PRHDT and CDR2 FYEKMQ (reference sequence). CDR3 sequence (DNA): TGTGCCAGCAGCAAATCACAGGGAATATACGAGCAGTACTTC. Translating gives CASSKSQGIYEQYF.

The rearrangement uses TRBV6-1 and TRBJ1-1; D gene unclear. This CDR3 region has 13 residues. The germline V and J ends were trimmed by 2 bases and 4 bases, with 8 bases remaining between them. Germline V CDR1 and CDR2: MNHNS, SASEGT. The CDR3 DNA sequence: TGTGCCAGCAGTGAATCGAGGGCCACTGAAGCTTTCTTT. It encodes CASSESRATEAFF.

The rearrangement joins TRBV11-2 to TRBJ2-5, with TRBD1 as a possible D gene (5 bases). Between the trimmed V and J ends, which lost 1 base and 9 bases, there was a span of 9 bases. This CDR3 spans 12 amino acids. The germline CDR1 and CDR2 sequences are SGHAT and FQNNGV. The CDR3 reads CASSLVEGAQYF. The CDR3 nucleotides read TGTGCCAGCAGCTTAGTGGAAGGGGCCCAGTACTTC.

The chain is built from TRBV4-1 and TRBJ1-1, with D uncertain. Between the trimmed V and J ends, which lost 0 bases and 0 bases, there was a span of 8 bases. The CDR3 extends over 15 amino acids. Germline CDR1 and CDR2: MGHRA and YSYEKL. CDR3 amino acids: CASSQEPTLNTEAFF. The DNA of the CDR3 is TGCGCCAGCAGCCAAGAGCCGACTTTGAACACTGAAGCTTTCTTT.

The rearrangement joins TRBV6-5 to TRBJ2-3, with D maybe TRBD2 (6 bases). CDR3 size: 16 residues. Germline CDR1 MNHEY, CDR2 SVGAGI. Trimming removed 0 bases at V and 3 bases at J, with 13 bases between. The CDR3 DNA sequence: TGTGCCAGCAGTTACTCGACCGGGGGTGGAACAGATACGCAGTATTTT. This gives the protein CASSYSTGGGTDTQYF.

The rearrangement links TRBV6-5 to TRBJ1-3, with D uncertain. Germline values: CDR1 MNHEY, CDR2 SVGAGI. V was clipped by 7 bases and J by 0 bases, with 7 bases between them. The CDR3 spans 13 residues. The CDR3 sequence is CASTTDSGNTIYF. DNA of the CDR3: TGTGCCAGCACTACTGACTCTGGAAACACCATATATTTT.

The V gene is TRBV7-2, the J gene TRBJ1-2; D ambiguous. CDR1 is SGHTA, CDR2 FQGNSA, per germline. The CDR3 has 15 amino acids. Trimming cost V 3 bases and J 1 base, with 12 bases left between them. The CDR3 region has the DNA TGTGCCAGCAGCTTGGCTAGCGGGGATAACTATGGCTACACCTTC. Its translation is CASSLASGDNYGYTF. Complete variable domain (other parts from reference TRBV7-2 and TRBJ1-2): GAGVSQSPSNKVTEKGKDVELRCDPISGHTALYWYRQSLGQGLEFLIYFQGNSAPDKSGLPSDRFSAERTGGSVSTLTIQRTQQEDSAVYLCASSLASGDNYGYTFGSGTRLTVV.

As DNA, the CDR3 is TGTGCCAGCAGTCTATGGGACAGGGGAGAGTCTGGGGCCAACGTCCTGACTTTC. Translation: CASSLWDRGESGANVLTF. The chain is built from TRBV6-6 and TRBJ2-6; the match to TRBD1 covers 10 bases. Germline CDR1 MNHNY, CDR2 SVGAGI (reference sequence). Trimming cost V 5 bases and J 1 base; bases outside gene matches: 8. CDR3 length equals 18 residues.